The following is a T cell receptor (beta chain) sequence with its context. What it recognizes is unknown. CDR1 is SGHRS and CDR2 is YFSETQ in the germline V gene. This CDR3 has 15 amino acids. J was trimmed by 8 bases and V by 4 bases; bases with no gene match: 9. Primers: 60 Vbeta forward and 13 Jbeta reverse. Assay: immunoSEQ multiplex PCR; the TCRdb copy retains only in-frame clones and omits some. The profile shows about 100,000 clones, around 70% of them singletons. The entry originates in a study of cytomegalovirus exposure and HLA in healthy donors. General observations from the study: In a later analysis, several top co-occurrence clusters appeared linked to parvovirus B19, influenza, CMV and Epstein-Barr virus. As was reported, the HLA-A and HLA-B alleles of most subjects were accurately predicted from TCR beta sequences.

The receptor was derived from a middle-aged man in good health and CMV-seropositive. Sequencing input: PBMCs. The chain is built from TRBV5-1 and TRBJ2-1; 10 bases line up with TRBD2. Here the CDR3 reads CASSISGRIGHEQFF. The CDR3 DNA sequence: TGCGCCAGCAGCATTAGCGGGAGGATTGGGCATGAGCAGTTCTTC.